This T cell receptor beta chain was recovered during a study of blood T cell repertoires in COVID-19. At the level of the study: The origin of the acute and convalescent COVID-19 samples was the United States, Italy and Spain.

As processed by the authors: By means of reference gene primer amplification, nucleated cell counts were estimated. Data came from immunoSEQ multiplex PCR; TCRdb stores just in-frame clones and leaves some out. V and J calls and clone size come straight from that table; D and trimming were deduced from the DNA. Of around 190,000 clones in the sample, 88% are singletons; the top ten hold 15% to 20%. Patients from Seattle were sampled longitudinally, starting during active infection. Germline assignment: CDR1 SGHTA and CDR2 FQGTGA. The germline V and J ends were trimmed by 4 bases and 3 bases, with 7 bases remaining between them. The CDR3 runs to 13 residues.

This TCR was sampled from a man aged 45 to 65 with COVID-19, enrolled during active disease. The rearrangement links TRBV7-3 to TRBJ2-1; D is perhaps TRBD2 (6 bases). The sequencing sample was made of peripheral blood. CDR3 sequence: CASSSGLYNEQFF. CDR3 in DNA: TGTGCCAGCAGCTCGGGACTCTACAATGAGCAGTTCTTC.